These T cell receptor beta chains were read from a single sample in a study of T cells in Graves' hyperthyroidism and ophthalmopathy. TCRdb re-called the multiplex PCR reads with MiXCR, one entry per CDR3 protein. The data show about 520,000 distinct CDR3 sequences, around 20% seen once. Material for sequencing was blood. The receptors derive from a man aged 18 to 30 with Graves' hyperthyroidism. CDR3s include the opening cysteine and the closing phenylalanine or tryptophan. D genes are given only for firm matches. Rows give clone size only sometimes, using once, few, many, or a class for an expanded clone.

D gene: NA; V gene: TRBV24-1; J gene: TRBJ1-2; clone size: NA; CDR3 protein: CATSDSGTSRGYGYTF; CDR3 DNA: TGTGCCACCAGTGATTCTGGGACGTCAAGGGGGTATGGCTACACCTTC
D gene: NA; V gene: TRBV5-5; J gene: TRBJ2-7; clone size: many; CDR3 protein: CASRAMGYEQYF; CDR3 DNA: TGTGCCAGCAGAGCCATGGGCTACGAGCAGTACTTC
D gene: NA; V gene: TRBV19; J gene: TRBJ1-5; clone size: many; CDR3 protein: CASSIDVDRNQPQHF; CDR3 DNA: TGTGCCAGTAGTATAGACGTAGACAGGAATCAGCCCCAGCATTTT
D gene: NA; V gene: TRBV7-6; J gene: TRBJ2-7; clone size: many; CDR3 protein: CASSLATGYEQYF; CDR3 DNA: TGTGCCAGCAGCTTAGCGACTGGATACGAGCAGTACTTC
D gene: NA; V gene: TRBV28; J gene: TRBJ2-2; clone size: NA; CDR3 protein: CASSLQGGAGELFF; CDR3 DNA: TGTGCCAGCAGTCTACAGGGGGGGGCCGGGGAGCTGTTTTTT
D gene: TRBD1; V gene: TRBV28; J gene: TRBJ2-2; clone size: NA; CDR3 protein: CASSYLTGFLFGDTGELFF; CDR3 DNA: TGTGCCAGCAGTTACCTGACAGGGTTTTTGTTCGGCGACACCGGGGAGCTGTTTTTT
D gene: NA; V gene: TRBV6-1; J gene: TRBJ1-1; clone size: many; CDR3 protein: CASSEEGLMNTEAFF; CDR3 DNA: TGTGCCAGCAGTGAAGAAGGGCTGATGAACACTGAAGCTTTCTTT
D gene: NA; V gene: TRBV20-1; J gene: TRBJ2-2; clone size: NA; CDR3 protein: CSARVRGAGELFF; CDR3 DNA: TGCAGTGCTAGAGTGAGGGGTGCCGGGGAGCTGTTTTTT
D gene: NA; V gene: TRBV5-1; J gene: TRBJ1-1; clone size: many; CDR3 protein: CASSLDRTMNTEAFF; CDR3 DNA: TGCGCCAGCAGCTTGGACAGGACCATGAACACTGAAGCTTTCTTT
D gene: TRBD1; V gene: TRBV9; J gene: TRBJ1-1; clone size: NA; CDR3 protein: CASSVGQGRTEAFF; CDR3 DNA: TGTGCCAGCAGCGTAGGACAGGGGAGGACTGAAGCTTTCTTT
D gene: NA; V gene: TRBV12-3/TRBV12-4; J gene: TRBJ1-2; clone size: many; CDR3 protein: CASIHGAPAGYTF; CDR3 DNA: TGTGCCAGCATCCACGGGGCACCAGCCGGCTACACCTTC
D gene: TRBD1; V gene: TRBV5-1; J gene: TRBJ1-2; clone size: NA; CDR3 protein: CASTQGTGPLRGYTF; CDR3 DNA: TGCGCCAGCACTCAAGGGACAGGGCCCCTTCGGGGCTACACCTTC
D gene: TRBD1; V gene: TRBV7-8; J gene: TRBJ1-6; clone size: many; CDR3 protein: CASSIGQGASNSPLHF; CDR3 DNA: TGTGCCAGCAGCATTGGACAGGGGGCGAGTAATTCACCCCTCCACTTT
D gene: TRBD1; V gene: TRBV30; J gene: TRBJ2-7; clone size: many; CDR3 protein: CAWSAATGDEQYF; CDR3 DNA: TGTGCCTGGAGTGCAGCTACAGGGGACGAGCAGTACTTC
D gene: TRBD1; V gene: TRBV7-8; J gene: TRBJ1-1; clone size: many; CDR3 protein: CASIGGGVNTEAFF; CDR3 DNA: TGTGCCAGCATTGGAGGGGGCGTCAACACTGAAGCTTTCTTT
D gene: NA; V gene: TRBV19; J gene: TRBJ1-5; clone size: many; CDR3 protein: CASSIKRGNQPQHF; CDR3 DNA: TGTGCCAGTAGTATAAAGAGGGGCAATCAGCCCCAGCATTTT
D gene: TRBD1; V gene: TRBV28; J gene: TRBJ1-5; clone size: many; CDR3 protein: CASSQRQGDQPQHF; CDR3 DNA: TGTGCCAGCAGCCAAAGACAGGGGGATCAGCCCCAGCATTTT
D gene: NA; V gene: TRBV27; J gene: TRBJ2-7; clone size: many; CDR3 protein: CASSPTAPSGDEQYF; CDR3 DNA: TGTGCCAGCAGTCCAACCGCACCCTCAGGCGACGAGCAGTACTTC
D gene: NA; V gene: TRBV28; J gene: TRBJ2-7; clone size: NA; CDR3 protein: CASSNIGIEQYF; CDR3 DNA: TGTGCCAGCAGTAATATTGGGATCGAGCAGTACTTC
D gene: NA; V gene: TRBV11-3; J gene: TRBJ2-2; clone size: many; CDR3 protein: CASSFSGRELFF; CDR3 DNA: TGTGCCAGCAGCTTTTCCGGACGGGAGCTGTTTTTT
D gene: NA; V gene: TRBV5-1; J gene: TRBJ1-6; clone size: few; CDR3 protein: CASSRRGVTYNSPLHF; CDR3 DNA: TGCGCCAGCTCCCGACGCGGGGTTACCTATAATTCACCCCTCCACTTT
D gene: NA; V gene: TRBV7-9; J gene: TRBJ1-6; clone size: NA; CDR3 protein: CASSLEGTRNSPLHF; CDR3 DNA: TGTGCCAGCAGCTTAGAGGGGACAAGAAATTCACCCCTCCACTTT
D gene: TRBD1; V gene: TRBV12-3/TRBV12-4; J gene: TRBJ1-1; clone size: few; CDR3 protein: CASRWTGENTEAFF; CDR3 DNA: TGTGCCAGCAGATGGACAGGGGAGAACACTGAAGCTTTCTTT
D gene: TRBD1; V gene: TRBV28; J gene: TRBJ1-2; clone size: NA; CDR3 protein: CASTLTGGYGYTF; CDR3 DNA: TGTGCCAGTACCTTGACAGGGGGCTATGGCTACACCTTC
D gene: TRBD1; V gene: TRBV5-5; J gene: TRBJ1-1; clone size: many; CDR3 protein: CASSNTGAAEAFF; CDR3 DNA: TGTGCCAGCAGCAATACAGGGGCCGCTGAAGCTTTCTTT
D gene: NA; V gene: TRBV6-5; J gene: TRBJ1-1; clone size: NA; CDR3 protein: CASSSTGIPIPEAFF; CDR3 DNA: TGTGCCAGCAGTTCGACCGGGATCCCAATTCCTGAAGCTTTCTTT
D gene: NA; V gene: TRBV7-2; J gene: TRBJ2-7; clone size: NA; CDR3 protein: CASSTATGYEQYF; CDR3 DNA: TGTGCCAGCAGCACTGCGACAGGTTACGAGCAGTACTTC
D gene: NA; V gene: TRBV3-1; J gene: TRBJ1-1; clone size: NA; CDR3 protein: CASSLQTKGTFF; CDR3 DNA: TGTGCCAGCAGCCTCCAGACAAAAGGAACTTTCTTT
D gene: NA; V gene: TRBV27; J gene: TRBJ2-7; clone size: many; CDR3 protein: CASSPDRSGPYEQYF; CDR3 DNA: TGTGCCAGCAGTCCCGACAGGTCTGGCCCCTACGAGCAGTACTTC
D gene: NA; V gene: TRBV5-1; J gene: TRBJ1-6; clone size: many; CDR3 protein: CASSQDSHWVSPLHF; CDR3 DNA: TGCGCCAGCAGCCAAGACTCCCACTGGGTCTCACCCCTCCACTTT
D gene: NA; V gene: TRBV28; J gene: TRBJ1-1; clone size: few; CDR3 protein: CASSITRANTEAFF; CDR3 DNA: TGTGCCAGCAGTATCACGAGGGCCAACACTGAAGCTTTCTTT
D gene: NA; V gene: TRBV6-2/TRBV6-3; J gene: TRBJ2-7; clone size: NA; CDR3 protein: CASSYPPGHYYEQYF; CDR3 DNA: TGTGCCAGCAGTTACCCGCCGGGACACTACTACGAGCAGTACTTC
D gene: NA; V gene: TRBV2; J gene: TRBJ2-5; clone size: many; CDR3 protein: CASNDPGGTQYF; CDR3 DNA: TGTGCCAGCAATGACCCCGGTGGGACCCAGTACTTC